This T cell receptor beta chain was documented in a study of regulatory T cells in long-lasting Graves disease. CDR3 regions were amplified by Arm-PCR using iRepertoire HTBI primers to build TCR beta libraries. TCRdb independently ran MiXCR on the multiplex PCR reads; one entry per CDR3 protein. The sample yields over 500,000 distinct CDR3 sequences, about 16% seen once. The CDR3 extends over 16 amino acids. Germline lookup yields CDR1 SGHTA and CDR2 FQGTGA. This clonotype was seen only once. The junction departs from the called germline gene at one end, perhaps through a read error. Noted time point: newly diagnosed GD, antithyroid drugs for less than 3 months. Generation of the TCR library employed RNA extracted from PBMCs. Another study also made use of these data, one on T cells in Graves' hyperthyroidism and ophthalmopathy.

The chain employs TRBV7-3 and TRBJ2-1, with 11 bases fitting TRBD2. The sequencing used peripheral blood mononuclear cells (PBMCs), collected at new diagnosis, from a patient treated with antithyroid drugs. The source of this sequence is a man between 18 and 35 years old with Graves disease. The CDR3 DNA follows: TGTGCCAGCAGCCGAGCCGGGACTAGCGGTTACAATGAGCAGCTCTTC. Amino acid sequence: CASSRAGTSGYNEQLF. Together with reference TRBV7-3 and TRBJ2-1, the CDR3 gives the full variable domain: GAGVSQTPSNKVTEKGKYVELRCDPISGHTALYWYRQSLGQGPEFLIYFQGTGAADDSGLPNDRFFAVRPEGSVSTLKIQRTERGDSAVYLCASSRAGTSGYNEQLFGPGTRLTVL.